This T cell receptor (beta chain) is from a study of blood T cell repertoires in COVID-19. Study at large: PBMCs, B-cell-depleted T cells, or T cells were the source of the cDNA or gDNA that made up the material.

Data came from immunoSEQ multiplex PCR; TCRdb stores just in-frame clones and leaves some out. The table has 200,000 to 250,000 clones, under 90% seen once. This receptor was identified in a woman of 80 years or more with active or convalescent COVID-19. The sequenced sample consisted of peripheral blood.

This chain's CDR3 is CASSPVTSGYTGELFF. Here the CDR3 DNA reads TGTGCCAGCAGCCCGGTGACTAGCGGGTACACCGGGGAGCTGTTTTTT. The chain employs TRBV5-4 and TRBJ2-2; 10 nucleotides agree with TRBD2. J was trimmed by 3 bases and V by 4 bases; bases with no gene match: 6. From germline, CDR1 is SGHNT and CDR2 YYREEE (reference sequence). The CDR3 is made up of 16 amino acids. Drawing the rest from reference TRBV5-4 and TRBJ2-2, the complete variable domain is ETGVTQSPTHLIKTRGQQVTLRCSSQSGHNTVSWYQQALGQGPQFIFQYYREEENGRGNFPPRFSGLQFPNYSSELNVNALELDDSALYLCASSPVTSGYTGELFFGEGSRLTVL.